The TCR beta chain described here comes from a study of blood T cell repertoires in COVID-19. This CDR3 is 15 amino acids long. V was clipped by 2 bases and J by 0 bases, with 8 bases between them. From germline, CDR1 is MNHEY and CDR2 SVGAGI. This table comes from immunoSEQ multiplex PCR, and its TCRdb copy is limited to in-frame clones, with some not included. The sample gives approximately 240,000 clones, around four fifths of which show up once; 6% to 7% is in the top ten. V is TRBV6-5 and J is TRBJ2-1; tentative D call: TRBD2 (5 bases). Sample: peripheral blood. This sequence was found in a woman aged 55-69 years with active or convalescent COVID-19. CDR3 sequence (DNA): TGTGCCAGCAGTTACGACGGGGTCTCCTACAATGAGCAGTTCTTC. The encoded protein is CASSYDGVSYNEQFF.